This TCR beta chain was retrieved from a study of blood T cells in healthy people across ages. The length of the CDR3 is 15 residues. Germline V gene sequence: CDR1 MNHEY, CDR2 SMNVEV (reference sequence). Comment on this clonotype: The germline gene is not matched at one end of the junction; a read error may be the cause.

Together with a sample-barcoded 5' primer, a J-beta primer mix was included in a second PCR lasting about 6 to 11 cycles. TCRdb re-called the 5' RACE reads with MiXCR, one entry per CDR3 protein. The sample holds about 1.4 million distinct CDR3 sequences, almost 60% seen once. V and J are TRBV27 and TRBJ2-1; 10 positions agree with TRBD2. This clonotype was obtained from a young man in good health. The specimen was blood. The CDR3 region is CVSSFGQGTSDEQFF. The CDR3 nucleotides are TGTGTCAGCAGTTTCGGCCAGGGGACTAGCGATGAGCAGTTCTTC.